This T cell receptor beta chain was recovered during a study of cytotoxic CD8 clonotypes in ibrutinib-treated CLL. Study-wide context: Within the patient group, some 11 were relapsed/refractory and some 15 treatment-naive, and 17 were IGHV unmutated.

Study-wide results and caveats: Sustained-remission and progressing patients were not sampled at matched times. Clonality was higher at baseline than in age-matched healthy donors and tracked circulating CD8+ T-cell counts.

This clone was counted only a few times. No antigen is known for it. Here immunoSEQ multiplex PCR was the method, and the copy in TCRdb shows in-frame clones only, minus some. Among 250,000 to 350,000 clones, approximately 79% were seen once, and the ten largest hold 5.6%. This CDR3 is 16 amino acids long. Germline CDR1 SGDLS, CDR2 YYNGEE. Trimming removed 4 bases at V and 1 base at J, with 14 bases between. The source material was PBMCs, sampled at disease progression, from a patient treated with ibrutinib. This sequence was found in a human donor with chronic lymphocytic leukemia. V usage is TRBV9 and J usage is TRBJ2-2; D is perhaps TRBD2 (6 bases). CDR3 sequence: CASSPLWRGNTGELFF. CDR3 nucleotides: TGTGCCAGCAGCCCCCTCTGGCGGGGGAACACCGGGGAGCTGTTTTTT. The full variable domain, completed using reference TRBV9 and TRBJ2-2, is DSGVTQTPKHLITATGQRVTLRCSPRSGDLSVYWYQQSLDQGLQFLIQYYNGEERAKGNILERFSAQQFPDLHSELNLSSLELGDSALYFCASSPLWRGNTGELFFGEGSRLTVL.